A single count supports the clone carrying this TCR beta chain. Its target is not known. As to treatment: oral pan-JAK inhibitor, 5-10 mg twice daily. This record belongs to a study of CD8+ T cells in alopecia areata. General study results and limits: Persistence of many expanded lesional clones was seen in scalp and blood during tofacitinib. Scalp sample sequencing also detects resident alphabeta T cells of normal skin. Significant decreases in scalp clonality and expanded CD8+ clones followed tofacitinib treatment.

Extraction and reverse transcription of RNA yielded cDNA as the sequencing template. Assay: immunoSEQ multiplex PCR; the TCRdb copy retains only in-frame clones and omits some. The data contain 110,000 or so clones, about three fifths of them singletons. Germline CDR1 is MGHRA and CDR2 is YSYEKL. The trim removed 4 bases at V and 8 bases at J, leaving 13 bases unmatched. CDR3 length: 15 residues. The gene calls are TRBV4-1 and TRBJ1-2; 7 bases match TRBD1. The source of this sequence is a human donor with alopecia areata. The sample here was CD8+ T cells sorted from blood, taken at week 4, from a patient treated with tofacitinib. The CDR3 sequence: CASSPGGTPHRGYTF. The DNA for the CDR3 is TGCGCCAGCAGCCCAGGGGGGACCCCGCATCGGGGCTACACCTTC.